Listed here are 15 T cell receptor beta chains from one sample, sequenced in a study of OX40 agonist ivuxolimab in advanced cancers. Method: immunoSEQ multiplex PCR; TCRdb's copy keeps in-frame clones and lacks some. The data hold approximately 65,000 clones, with more than 75% observed a single time. Sequencing was performed on CD4+ or CD8+ T cells sorted from blood, taken in a trial of the OX40 agonist ivuxolimab. All receptors derive from an adult with an advanced solid tumor such as melanoma, head and neck, liver or kidney cancer.

The chain couples TRBV18 to TRBJ2-7, with D maybe TRBD1 (6 bases). In germline, CDR1 is KGHSH, CDR2 LQKENI. The CDR3 is 16 residues long. V lost 2 bases to trimming and J lost 2 bases, with 16 bases between them. The CDR3: CASSPVRTDSPYEQYF. The CDR3 DNA follows: TGTGCCAGCTCACCAGTCAGGACAGATTCCCCCTACGAGCAGTACTTC.

The chain employs TRBV11-3 and TRBJ1-2, with 9 bases aligning to TRBD1. CDR3 length equals 17 residues. The V segment lost 7 bases and the J segment 6 bases; nucleotides outside the gene matches: 18. The germline V gene has CDR1 SGHNT and CDR2 YENEEA. As DNA, the CDR3 is TGTGCCAGCAAAACGTCTTCCCGGGACAGGGAAGGGCATGGCTACACCTTC. Residues: CASKTSSRDREGHGYTF.

J is TRBJ2-7 and V is TRBV6-1, with a tentative D call TRBD2 (5 bases). The CDR3 is 17 amino acids. Germline CDR1 and CDR2: MNHNS and SASEGT. Trimming left V 2 bases short and J 2 bases short, with 19 bases between. The CDR3 DNA reads TGTGCCAGCAGTGAATTAACGCGGGTTGTCTCCCCCTACGAGCAGTACTTC. This gives the protein CASSELTRVVSPYEQYF.

This rearrangement joins TRBV5-4 to TRBJ1-2, with 9 nucleotides matching TRBD1. The CDR3 contains 16 residues. The germline CDR1 and CDR2 sequences are SGHNT and YYREEE (reference sequence). V shed 4 bases and J 7 bases; nucleotides not matched to a gene: 14. CDR3 loop: CASSDARRDRASGYTF. CDR3 nucleotide sequence: TGTGCCAGCAGCGACGCCAGAAGGGACAGGGCTAGTGGCTACACCTTC.

The chain uses TRBV5-1 and TRBJ2-5; 7 nucleotides match TRBD1. Germline CDR1 is SGHRS and CDR2 is YFSETQ. The CDR3 spans 15 residues. With 4 bases clipped from V and 5 bases from J, the junction kept 11 bases outside the gene matches. CDR3 sequence: CASSTGQVRTETQYF. CDR3 nucleotide sequence: TGCGCCAGCAGCACCGGACAGGTGAGGACGGAGACCCAGTACTTC.

This clone appeared a few times. The chain links TRBV10-3 to TRBJ2-7; possibly TRBD1 or TRBD2 for D (5 bases each). The CDR3 runs to 13 residues. Germline CDR1 and CDR2: ENHRY and SYGVKD. Trimming removed 8 bases at V and 0 bases at J, with 11 bases between. CDR3 sequence (DNA): TGTGCCATCGAGAGGGACCGCTCCTACGAGCAGTACTTC. Its translation is CAIERDRSYEQYF.

In DNA, the CDR3 is TGTGCCGGGTCGACCGGGGCCGGAAACACCATATATTTT. Amino acids: CAGSTGAGNTIYF. The rearrangement uses TRBV6-1 and TRBJ1-3, with D maybe TRBD1 (5 bases). This CDR3 comprises 13 residues. V lost 11 bases, J lost 4 bases, and 15 bases lay in between. Germline V gene sequence: CDR1 MNHNS, CDR2 SASEGT.

This sequence joins TRBV28 and TRBJ2-5; D remains unclear. The CDR3 contains 14 residues. CDR1 and CDR2 from the germline V gene are MDHEN and SYDVKM. V shed 3 bases and J shed 5 bases, with 13 bases lying between them. The CDR3 DNA sequence: TGTGCCAGCAGTTTTCGTCTGGGAACTGAGACCCAGTACTTC. This sequence encodes CASSFRLGTETQYF.

The chain links TRBV5-1 to TRBJ1-6; a weak D match, TRBD1 (5 bases). Trimming cost V 4 bases and J 5 bases, with 13 bases left between them. The germline gives CDR1 SGHRS, CDR2 YFSETQ. This CDR3 contains 15 residues. CDR3 residues: CASSPGTTNNSPLHF. DNA for the CDR3: TGCGCCAGCAGCCCCGGGACGACTAATAATTCACCCCTCCACTTT.

The rearrangement uses TRBV5-6 and TRBJ2-5; TRBD2 is a possible D gene (5 bases). The V gene lost 3 bases and the J gene lost 1 base, with 13 bases spanning the gap. Germline assignment: CDR1 SGHDT and CDR2 YYEEEE. This CDR3 spans 15 amino acids. CDR3 coding DNA: TGTGCCAGCAGCTCCTTTACGGACTTCCAAGAGACCCAGTACTTC. Protein sequence: CASSSFTDFQETQYF.

V and J are TRBV9 and TRBJ2-1, with TRBD2 matching over 11 bases. The ends lost 0 bases at V and 8 bases at J; junction bases unmatched: 7. Germline V gene data show CDR1 as SGDLS and CDR2 as YYNGEE. The CDR3 is made up of 16 amino acids. CDR3 DNA sequence: TGTGCCAGCAGCGTAGCTCCACTAGCGGGAGAGTATGAGCAGTTCTTC. The encoded protein is CASSVAPLAGEYEQFF. Complete variable domain (other parts from reference TRBV9 and TRBJ2-1): DSGVTQTPKHLITATGQRVTLRCSPRSGDLSVYWYQQSLDQGLQFLIQYYNGEERAKGNILERFSAQQFPDLHSELNLSSLELGDSALYFCASSVAPLAGEYEQFFGPGTRLTVL.

This clone showed up just a few times. V usage is TRBV6-1 and J usage is TRBJ1-4; TRBD1 matches 7 bases. Germline CDR1 MNHNS, CDR2 SASEGT. Losses at the gene ends were 7 bases for V and 14 bases for J; bases not matched to a gene: 10. This CDR3 is built from 12 residues. The DNA of the CDR3 is TGTGCCAGCACTCCCCGTCAGGGACAGCTGTTTTTT. Protein: CASTPRQGQLFF.

The chain carries TRBV27 and TRBJ2-7, with 9 bases aligning to TRBD1. After removal of 6 bases from V and 7 bases from J, the junction contained 10 bases not matched to a gene. CDR3 length: 14 amino acids. From germline, CDR1 is MNHEY and CDR2 SMNVEV (reference sequence). Written as DNA, the CDR3 is TGTGCCAGCAGCTTGACAGGGGGGATTGGAGAGCAGTACTTC. Translated: CASSLTGGIGEQYF.

This chain connects TRBV10-3 to TRBJ2-3, with 13 positions matching TRBD2. Per germline, CDR1 ENHRY and CDR2 SYGVKD. J lost 5 bases, V lost 6 bases, and 5 bases had no gene match. There are 15 residues in the CDR3. The CDR3 region has the DNA TGTGCCATCAGCTTCGGACTAGCGGGAGTAGATACGCAGTATTTT. Protein product: CAISFGLAGVDTQYF.

The V gene is TRBV5-1, the J gene TRBJ2-1; TRBD2 aligns across 8 bases. This CDR3 is built from 15 residues. Per the germline V gene, CDR1 is SGHRS and CDR2 is YFSETQ. V dropped 2 bases and J dropped 6; count of bases not matched to a gene: 7. The CDR3 loop reads CASSFGVAGSNEQFF. The CDR3, as DNA: TGCGCCAGCAGCTTCGGAGTAGCGGGAAGCAATGAGCAGTTCTTC.